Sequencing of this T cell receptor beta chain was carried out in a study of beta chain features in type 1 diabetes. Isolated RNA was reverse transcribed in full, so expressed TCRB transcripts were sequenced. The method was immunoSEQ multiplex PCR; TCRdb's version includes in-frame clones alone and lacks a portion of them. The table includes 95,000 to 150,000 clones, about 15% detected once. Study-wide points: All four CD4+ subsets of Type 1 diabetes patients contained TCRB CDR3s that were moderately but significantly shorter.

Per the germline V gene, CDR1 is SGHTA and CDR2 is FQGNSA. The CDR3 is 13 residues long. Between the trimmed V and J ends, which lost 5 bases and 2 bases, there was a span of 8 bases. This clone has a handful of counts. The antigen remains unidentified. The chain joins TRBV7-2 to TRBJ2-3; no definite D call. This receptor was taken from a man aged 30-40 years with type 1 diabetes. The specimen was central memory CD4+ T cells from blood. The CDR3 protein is CASSRFLTDTQYF. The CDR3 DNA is TGTGCCAGCAGCCGGTTCCTCACAGATACGCAGTATTTT.